These 29 T cell receptor beta chains originate from one sample sequenced in a study of T-cell memory formation after mild COVID-19. TCRdb re-analysed the 5' RACE reads in MiXCR, keeping a single row per CDR3 protein. The table shows 120,000 or so distinct CDR3 sequences, with about a sixth occurring only once. Source material: PBMCs or a T cell subset sorted from them (not recorded which). The receptor source for this set is a man younger than 35 who had mild COVID-19 (a few samples of this study predate the infection). Cell type and time point are not known.

This clonotype showed up just a few times. The V call is TRBV5-1, the J call TRBJ2-2; TRBD1 is a possible D gene (5 bases). Trimming left V 7 bases short and J 0 bases short, with 16 bases between. CDR3 length equals 16 residues. Germline loops: CDR1 SGHRS, CDR2 YFSETQ. CDR3 amino acids: CASRITGFANTGELFF. DNA for the CDR3: TGCGCCAGCCGAATAACAGGTTTCGCGAACACCGGGGAGCTGTTTTTT.

A note on this clonotype: This CDR3 fails to terminate in the conserved phenylalanine or tryptophan, so it likely reflects a read error. The CDR3 spells CASSRSTDSGNTIYC. CDR3 DNA: TGCGCCAGCAGCCGATCCACAGACTCTGGAAACACCATATATTGT. The chain employs TRBV4-3 and TRBJ1-3; D gene ambiguous. This CDR3 is built from 15 residues. Deletions cut 4 bases from V and 0 bases from J, with 10 bases between. Per the germline V gene, CDR1 is LGHNA and CDR2 is YSLEER.

This clonotype was seen more than once but under ten times. The genes are TRBV4-3 and TRBJ2-1; D might be TRBD1 (7 bases). The CDR3 has 19 amino acids. CDR1 is LGHNA and CDR2 is YSLEER in the germline V gene. The V end lost 0 bases, the J end lost 9 bases, and 27 bases lay between the germline ends. CDR3 in DNA: TGCGCCAGCAGCCAAGAGTCCAGGGGGGCCCACTTGGTTTATAGTGAGCAGTTCTTC. Translation gives CASSQESRGAHLVYSEQFF.

The chain employs TRBV9 and TRBJ1-2; D call uncertain. Germline V gene sequence: CDR1 SGDLS, CDR2 YYNGEE. V was shortened by 0 bases and J by 1 base, with 10 bases between the two germline ends. This CDR3 is built from 15 residues. The chain's CDR3 is CASSVDGRSNYGYTF. The CDR3, as DNA: TGTGCCAGCAGCGTAGACGGTCGCAGTAACTATGGCTACACCTTC.

This chain uses TRBV20-1 with TRBJ2-3; 11 bases align to TRBD2. The CDR3 sequence is 17 residues long. Germline V gives CDR1 DFQATT, CDR2 SNEGSKA (reference sequence). The V and J ends lost 4 bases and 1 base, in that order; junction bases with no gene match: 10. This CDR3 is CSATTGTSGSRTDTQYF. The CDR3, as DNA: TGCAGTGCTACGACCGGGACTAGCGGTTCCCGCACAGATACGCAGTATTTT.

The chain combines TRBV7-2 with TRBJ1-2; no clear D gene. The germline V gene encodes CDR1 SGHTA and CDR2 FQGNSA. Deletions cut 5 bases from V and 4 bases from J, with 8 bases between. The CDR3 runs to 12 residues. Here the CDR3 reads CASSPSPYGYTF. CDR3 sequence (DNA): TGTGCCAGCAGCCCTTCCCCCTATGGCTACACCTTC.

This clonotype was recorded a few times. CDR3 nucleotide sequence: TGTGCCAGCAGGACCCGGGACCCAACTAATGAAAAACTGTTTTTT. Translated: CASRTRDPTNEKLFF. The chain employs TRBV11-2 and TRBJ1-4; possibly TRBD1 for D (5 bases). The germline V gene encodes CDR1 SGHAT and CDR2 FQNNGV. The CDR3 extends over 15 amino acids. V lost 6 bases and J 0 bases, leaving 11 bases between the germline ends.

This clonotype was picked up many times. V is TRBV6-1 and J is TRBJ2-1; D is unclear. The ends were cut back, 5 bases at V and 5 bases at J, with 7 bases in the middle. CDR3 length: 12 residues. Germline V lookup: CDR1 MNHNS, CDR2 SASEGT. CDR3 sequence reads: CASSPRNNEQFF. The CDR3 nucleotides read TGTGCCAGCAGTCCGAGGAACAATGAGCAGTTCTTC.

This clonotype came up a few times. The chain has TRBV4-3 and TRBJ1-1; D gene unclear. Germline V lookup: CDR1 LGHNA, CDR2 YSLEER. The CDR3 consists of 14 residues. With 4 bases removed from V and 1 base from J, the gap between germline ends came to 10 bases. CDR3 DNA sequence: TGCGCCAGCAGCCGCCATACTTCGAACACTGAAGCTTTCTTT. Amino acid sequence: CASSRHTSNTEAFF.

This clonotype was observed a few times. The V gene is TRBV18, the J gene TRBJ2-1; a weak D match, TRBD2 (6 bases). Trimming removed 10 bases at V and 10 bases at J, with 17 bases between. Per germline, CDR1 KGHSH and CDR2 LQKENI. The CDR3 is 12 residues long. DNA of the CDR3: TGTGCCACCGCGTATGAGGGGAGGGAGCAGTTCTTC. Encoded protein: CATAYEGREQFF.

This clonotype was picked up a small number of times. The J gene is TRBJ2-2, the V gene TRBV12-3 or TRBV12-4; TRBD1 aligns across 7 bases. V lost 6 bases and J lost 2; bases outside the gene matches: 3. The CDR3 length is 14 residues. This chain's CDR3 is CASRTGLNTGELFF. Written as DNA, the CDR3 is TGTGCCAGCAGGACAGGGCTAAACACCGGGGAGCTGTTTTTT.

The V gene is TRBV5-1, the J gene TRBJ1-2; 9 positions agree with TRBD1. The ends lost 0 bases at V and 3 bases at J; junction bases unmatched: 3. The CDR3 is 15 amino acids. Germline lookup yields CDR1 SGHRS and CDR2 YFSETQ. CDR3 nucleotides: TGCGCCAGCAGCTTGGCTGGACAGGGGTACTATGGCTACACCTTC. Translation: CASSLAGQGYYGYTF. Based on the CDR3 plus reference TRBV5-1 and TRBJ1-2, the full variable domain is KAGVTQTPRYLIKTRGQQVTLSCSPISGHRSVSWYQQTPGQGLQFLFEYFSETQRNKGNFPGRFSGRQFSNSRSEMNVSTLELGDSALYLCASSLAGQGYYGYTFGSGTRLTVV.

The chain recombines TRBV6-5 with TRBJ2-3; the D gene is possibly TRBD2 (7 bases). V was shortened by 4 bases and J by 3 bases, with 20 bases between the two germline ends. Germline V gene lookup returns CDR1 MNHEY and CDR2 SVGAGI. The CDR3 contains 17 residues. The CDR3 spells CASSFFGGGRGTDTQYF. The CDR3, as DNA: TGTGCCAGCAGTTTTTTCGGCGGGGGCCGGGGGACAGATACGCAGTATTTT.

This clonotype has only a few counts. This chain uses TRBV24-1 with TRBJ2-1; TRBD2 is a possible D gene (5 bases). Germline CDR1 and CDR2: KGHDR and SFDVKD. V shed 4 bases and J shed 8 bases, with 11 bases lying between them. There are 13 residues in the CDR3. Here the CDR3 DNA reads TGTGCCACCAGTGACACCCCCGGGGATGAGCAGTTCTTC. Translation gives CATSDTPGDEQFF.

J is TRBJ2-1 and V is TRBV5-1; 9 nucleotides align to TRBD1. CDR3 length: 16 residues. After removal of 0 bases from V and 4 bases from J, the junction contained 5 bases not matched to a gene. Germline V gives CDR1 SGHRS, CDR2 YFSETQ. The CDR3 DNA is TGCGCCAGCAGCTTGGTCGCGGGACAGGGATACAATGAGCAGTTCTTC. Translating gives CASSLVAGQGYNEQFF.

The chain combines TRBV5-1 with TRBJ1-1; maybe TRBD1 (5 bases). The CDR3 length is 17 residues. The germline V gene encodes CDR1 SGHRS and CDR2 YFSETQ. Trimming stripped 4 bases from V and 5 bases from J, with 24 bases between. CDR3 amino acids: CASSPGGIGTGRTEAFF. The CDR3 region has the DNA TGCGCCAGCAGCCCGGGGGGGATCGGGACCGGGAGAACTGAAGCTTTCTTT.

The rearrangement links TRBV10-3 to TRBJ2-3; weak D call: TRBD1 (6 bases). CDR3 size: 15 residues. V lost 1 base, J lost 5 bases, and 13 bases lay in between. CDR1 ENHRY and CDR2 SYGVKD come from the germline V gene. CDR3 bases: TGTGCCATCAGTGAGTACAGGGTTGTTGGAGATACGCAGTATTTT. Amino acid sequence: CAISEYRVVGDTQYF.

In its sample, this clonotype was seen a few times. The chain carries TRBV6-5 and TRBJ2-1; 13 positions match TRBD2. The junction had 3 bases not matched to a gene; V was cut back by 2 bases and J by 5 bases. This CDR3 spans 16 amino acids. The germline V gene has CDR1 MNHEY and CDR2 SVGAGI. CDR3 bases: TGTGCCAGCAGTTACACCGGGACTAGCGGGAACAATGAGCAGTTCTTC. Translating gives CASSYTGTSGNNEQFF.

The table lists this clonotype with many counts. J is TRBJ2-3 and V is TRBV12-3 or TRBV12-4; no reliable D call. The CDR3 is made up of 14 amino acids. Between the trimmed V and J ends, which lost 7 bases and 3 bases, there was a span of 14 bases. DNA of the CDR3: TGTGCCAGCACCCTATGGCTCCCGACAGATACGCAGTATTTT. Its translation is CASTLWLPTDTQYF.

There are a few counts of this clonotype. V and J are TRBV7-2 and TRBJ2-3, with 9 bases matching TRBD1. This CDR3 has 12 amino acids. With 11 bases clipped from V and 4 bases from J, the junction kept 4 bases outside the gene matches. Germline V gene sequence: CDR1 SGHTA, CDR2 FQGNSA. CDR3: CAGGQGPDTQYF. The DNA of the CDR3 is TGTGCCGGGGGACAGGGACCAGATACGCAGTATTTT.

This clonotype was detected only a few times. The gene calls are TRBV12-3 or TRBV12-4 and TRBJ1-3; D not certain. The CDR3 is made up of 13 amino acids. V lost 8 bases to trimming and J lost 2 bases, with 10 bases between them. CDR3 in DNA: TGTGCCAGCCGTAAGATCCCTGGAAACACCATATATTTT. It specifies CASRKIPGNTIYF.

The rearrangement links TRBV5-1 to TRBJ2-3; D call uncertain. CDR1 is SGHRS and CDR2 is YFSETQ in the germline V gene. Trimming stripped 4 bases from V and 1 base from J, with 7 bases between. The CDR3 length is 13 residues. CDR3 sequence (DNA): TGCGCCAGCAGCGAAGAGGGCACAGATACGCAGTATTTT. Translating gives CASSEEGTDTQYF.

The chain has TRBV5-1 and TRBJ1-3, with D possibly being TRBD1 (5 bases). Germline CDR1 and CDR2: SGHRS and YFSETQ. The CDR3 is made up of 15 amino acids. The germline V and J ends were trimmed by 7 bases and 0 bases, with 14 bases remaining between them. CDR3 DNA: TGCGCCAGCGCACCAACAGGACCCTCTGGAAACACCATATATTTT. Residues: CASAPTGPSGNTIYF.

This clonotype has just a few counts. The gene calls are TRBV7-9 and TRBJ2-3; D is undetermined. The germline V and J ends were trimmed by 1 base and 9 bases, with 11 bases remaining between them. The CDR3 sequence is 13 residues long. Germline-derived CDR1 and CDR2 are SEHNR and FQNEAQ (reference sequence). The CDR3 loop reads CASSLEAEDTQYF. The CDR3 coding sequence is TGTGCCAGCAGCTTAGAGGCAGAGGACACGCAGTATTTT. The entire variable domain, with the rest obtained from reference TRBV7-9 and TRBJ2-3, is as follows: DTGVSQNPRHKITKRGQNVTFRCDPISEHNRLYWYRQTLGQGPEFLTYFQNEAQLEKSRLLSDRFSAERPKGSFSTLEIQRTEQGDSAMYLCASSLEAEDTQYFGPGTRLTVL.

This clonotype was recorded only once. The rearrangement joins TRBV7-2 to TRBJ1-6; D gene uncertain. The CDR3 covers 11 residues. With 3 bases removed from V and 6 bases from J, the gap between germline ends came to 0 bases. Germline-derived CDR1 and CDR2 are SGHTA and FQGNSA. The CDR3 DNA sequence: TGTGCCAGCAGCTTTAATTCACCCCTCCACTTT. Protein sequence: CASSFNSPLHF.

This chain uses TRBV9 with TRBJ2-2; D gene uncertain. Germline loops: CDR1 SGDLS, CDR2 YYNGEE. The CDR3 extends over 14 amino acids. The V end lost 0 bases, the J end lost 5 bases, and 8 bases lay between the germline ends. This CDR3 reads CASSVGQPTGELFF. Written as DNA, the CDR3 is TGTGCCAGCAGCGTAGGACAACCGACCGGGGAGCTGTTTTTT.

The CDR3, as DNA: TGTGCCAGCAGCCAAACGGAAATGAGAGGAGCCATGAACACTGAAGCTTTCTTT. Amino acid sequence: CASSQTEMRGAMNTEAFF. This rearrangement joins TRBV14 to TRBJ1-1; D ambiguous. CDR1 SGHDN and CDR2 FVKESK come from the germline V gene. V was trimmed by 2 bases and J by 0 bases, leaving 19 bases between them. This CDR3 is 18 amino acids long.

This clonotype has more than one count but fewer than ten. The V gene is TRBV4-3, the J gene TRBJ2-5; 12 nucleotides align to TRBD1. This CDR3 has 15 residues. With 4 bases clipped from V and 8 bases from J, the junction kept 8 bases outside the gene matches. Germline V gives CDR1 LGHNA, CDR2 YSLEER. CDR3 DNA sequence: TGCGCCAGCAGCCTATTCAGGGGACAGGGGGCAACCCAGTACTTC. It is translated as CASSLFRGQGATQYF.

In its sample, this clonotype was seen many times. The chain has TRBV12-3 or TRBV12-4 and TRBJ1-2, with 9 bases aligning to TRBD1. V shed 5 bases, J shed 2 bases, and the junction held 3 bases outside the gene matches. The CDR3 totals 14 residues. The CDR3 spells CASSPGTGNYGYTF. For the CDR3, the DNA is TGTGCCAGCAGTCCTGGGACAGGGAACTATGGCTACACCTTC.